Sequencing of this TCR beta chain was carried out in a study of blood T cell repertoires in COVID-19. The V end lost 2 bases, the J end lost 9 bases, and 6 bases lay between the germline ends. The CDR3 runs to 11 residues. Assay used: immunoSEQ multiplex PCR; TCRdb lists only in-frame clones, some missing. The table shows approximately 220,000 clones, with roughly 84% occurring only once. Participants were placed into cohorts based on the clinical history they reported. The source of this sequence is a woman in her forties who had recovered from COVID-19. This chain joins TRBV12-3 or TRBV12-4 and TRBJ2-3; D unresolved. Sequencing was performed on PBMCs or T cells enriched from blood (not recorded which). CDR3 nucleotides: TGTGCCAGCAGTTTAACCCAGACGCAGTATTTT. This gives the protein CASSLTQTQYF.